This entry is about one T cell receptor (beta chain). These data originate in a study of blood T cell repertoires in COVID-19. V lost 5 bases and J 4 bases, leaving 6 bases between the germline ends. The CDR3 sequence is 12 residues long. The repertoire was sequenced with immunoSEQ multiplex PCR; TCRdb's copy has only in-frame clones and lacks some. Of around 100,000 clones in the sample, about 86% were seen once. Sample: peripheral blood. The chain carries TRBV12-3 or TRBV12-4 and TRBJ2-1; D unclear. This receptor was obtained from a man older than 75 with acute or convalescent COVID-19. CDR3 sequence (DNA): TGTGCCAGCAGTATGGAGTACAATGAGCAGTTCTTC. Amino acid sequence: CASSMEYNEQFF.